A selection of T cell receptor beta chains follows, all from one sample in a study of blood T cell repertoires in COVID-19. Using immunoSEQ multiplex PCR, the repertoire was profiled, and TCRdb retains in-frame clones only, with some absent. This sample yields 130,000 or so clones, of which about 76% are seen a single time; approximately 5.2% belongs to the top ten. The sample was peripheral blood. The receptors originated from a woman in her 70s with COVID-19, enrolled during active disease. The CDR3 runs from the conserved cysteine through the conserved F or W. A D gene is named only where the DNA matches it firmly. Clone size is given for some rows only: seen once, a few or many times, or a class if the clone is expanded.

.	TRBV7-2	once	TRBJ2-7	TGTGCCAGCAGCTTAGCGGGGGGTAGCTCCTACGAGCAGTACTTC	CASSLAGGSSYEQYF
.	TRBV2	.	TRBJ2-3	TGTGCCAGCTCAGTCGGGTTTTCTAGCACAGATACGCAGTATTTT	CASSVGFSSTDTQYF
.	TRBV18	.	TRBJ1-4	TGTGCCAGCTCACCACCTCGGACATCGGATGCAACTAATGAAAAACTGTTTTTT	CASSPPRTSDATNEKLFF
.	TRBV5-6	.	TRBJ2-7	TGTGCCAGCAGCTTGTTGGCCAACTACGAGCAGTACTTC	CASSLLANYEQYF
.	TRBV7-2	.	TRBJ2-1	TGTGCCAGCAGCTCCTCACCTGGGGGAGGCAATGAGCAGTTCTTC	CASSSSPGGGNEQFF
.	TRBV6-5	once	TRBJ1-2	TGTGCCAGCACGTCCCTAGTGGACTATGGCTACACCTTC	CASTSLVDYGYTF
.	TRBV7-9	.	TRBJ2-4	TGTGCCAGCAGCCCGGGTGGTAGTCCCTTAAGCGGCTTC	CASSPGGSPLSGF
.	TRBV4-1	.	TRBJ1-1	TGCGCCAGCAGGCCTCGACAGGAGCCAACGCACACTGAAGCTTTCTTT	CASRPRQEPTHTEAFF
TRBD2	TRBV11-2	.	TRBJ2-7	TGTGCCAGCAGCTGGGTACTAGCGGGGGAAGGGGAGCAGTACTTC	CASSWVLAGEGEQYF
.	TRBV6-5	.	TRBJ2-7	TGTGCCAGCAGGCGGGGCAGCTCCTCCTACGAGCAGTACTTC	CASRRGSSSYEQYF
TRBD2	TRBV9	.	TRBJ2-3	TGTGCCAGCAGCGTAGATCTAGCGGGGGGGTTAACAGATACGCAGTATTTT	CASSVDLAGGLTDTQYF
TRBD2	TRBV3-1/TRBV3-2	.	TRBJ2-1	TGTGCCAGCAGCCAAGGATTCGGGGGGGAGCAGTTCTTC	CASSQGFGGEQFF
.	TRBV10-3	.	TRBJ2-2	TGTGCCATTTTCGACATTAGGAACACCGGGGAGCTGTTTTTT	CAIFDIRNTGELFF
.	TRBV12-3/TRBV12-4	.	TRBJ1-1	TGTGCCAGCAGTTTGACAGAGGACACTGAAGCTTTCTTT	CASSLTEDTEAFF
TRBD1	TRBV7-2	.	TRBJ2-7	TGTGCCAGCAGCTTAGAGCGTACGCGGACAGGGTTTACCTACGAGCAGTACTTC	CASSLERTRTGFTYEQYF
TRBD2	TRBV14	.	TRBJ2-3	TGTGCCAGCAGCCCCCAGGCGGGAGGCACAGATACGCAGTATTTT	CASSPQAGGTDTQYF
.	TRBV18	.	TRBJ1-1	TGTGCCAGCTCACCAGAGAGGAGAGCTTTCTTT	CASSPERRAFF
.	TRBV3-1/TRBV3-2	.	TRBJ1-1	TGTGCCAGCAGCCCCTACTCAGGGGAGAACACTGAAGCTTTCTTT	CASSPYSGENTEAFF
.	TRBV5-6	.	TRBJ2-5	TGTGCCAGCAGCGACGACGCGGGGCTCGGGCATCAGACCCAGTACTTC	CASSDDAGLGHQTQYF
.	TRBV6-5	.	TRBJ2-1	TGTGCCAGCAGTCCCCAAGGAGGAGGGCAGCAGTTCTTC	CASSPQGGGQQFF
.	TRBV7-2	few	TRBJ2-1	TGTGCCAGCAGCTTAGGGCCGAACAATGAGCAGTTCTTC	CASSLGPNNEQFF
.	TRBV19	.	TRBJ2-1	TGTGCCAGTAGTATTTCTTATGGACAGATGAATGAGCAGTTCTTC	CASSISYGQMNEQFF
.	TRBV28	many	TRBJ1-2	TGTGCCAGCAGGCTTGGGCATTATGGCTACACCTTC	CASRLGHYGYTF
.	TRBV7-6	.	TRBJ1-1	TGTGCCAGCAGCTTAGGGGCGGGGACTGAAGCTTTCTTT	CASSLGAGTEAFF
TRBD2	TRBV24-1	.	TRBJ2-5	TGTGCCACCAGTGACCGGACTAGAGGAGAGACCCAGTACTTC	CATSDRTRGETQYF
.	TRBV30	.	TRBJ2-7	TGTGCCTGGGGACAGTCCTACGAGCAGTACTTC	CAWGQSYEQYF
.	TRBV10-3	.	TRBJ2-7	TGTGCCATCAGTGCCGCCTTGGGCCCCTACGAGCAGTACTTC	CAISAALGPYEQYF
TRBD1	TRBV3-1/TRBV3-2	.	TRBJ1-2	TGTGCCAGCAGCCACGGAACAGGGGTTACGAACTATGGCTACACCTTC	CASSHGTGVTNYGYTF
.	TRBV18	.	TRBJ2-7	TGTGCCAGCTCACCACTTCCCGGGTCGGGTTACGAGCAGTACTTC	CASSPLPGSGYEQYF
TRBD1	TRBV6-5	.	TRBJ2-7	TGTGCCAGCAGTTACGGCCTGACAGGGCTTGTCGAGCAGTACTTC	CASSYGLTGLVEQYF
.	TRBV6-1	.	TRBJ1-5	TGTGCCAGCAGTGAACCCGCGGGCTATAGCAATCAGCCCCAGCATTTT	CASSEPAGYSNQPQHF
.	TRBV27	.	TRBJ1-6	TGTGCCAGCAGTTTCCTGACCGAACAGACACCCCTCCACTTT	CASSFLTEQTPLHF
.	TRBV9	.	TRBJ1-3	TGTGCCAGCAGCGTAGCTGGGGCGGGAAGCTCTGGAAACACCATATATTTT	CASSVAGAGSSGNTIYF
.	TRBV5-1	.	TRBJ2-1	TGCGCCAGCAGCTTGGAAGGGACAAACTACAATGAGCAGTTCTTC	CASSLEGTNYNEQFF
.	TRBV4-3	.	TRBJ1-1	TGCGCCAGCAGCCAAGGTGAGGGGGTAGGAGGTGCTTTCTTT	CASSQGEGVGGAFF
TRBD1	TRBV30	.	TRBJ1-6	TGTGCCTGGAGTGTAGGGGGCGGATCACCCCTCCACTTT	CAWSVGGGSPLHF
TRBD1	TRBV7-8	.	TRBJ2-2	TGTGCCAGCGTTGAAACAGGGGTATTGAACACCGGGGAGCTGTTTTTT	CASVETGVLNTGELFF
TRBD1	TRBV5-4	.	TRBJ2-5	TGTGCCAGCAGCTTGACAGGGGGCCAAGAGACCCAGTACTTC	CASSLTGGQETQYF
.	TRBV4-3	.	TRBJ1-3	TGCGCCAGCAGCCAAGACCGGGGAGTCTGGAACACCATATATTTT	CASSQDRGVWNTIYF
.	TRBV5-4	.	TRBJ2-5	TGTGCCAGCAGGCTCCAGGGGGGAGAGACCCAGTACTTC	CASRLQGGETQYF
.	TRBV19	few	TRBJ2-2	TGTGCCAGTAGTATGTACAGCCCGACCGGGGAGCTGTTTTTT	CASSMYSPTGELFF
TRBD2	TRBV2	.	TRBJ2-7	TGTGCCAGCAGTGAACTCAGTCTAGCGGGGGCCGAGCAGTACTTC	CASSELSLAGAEQYF
.	TRBV14	.	TRBJ2-5	TGTGCCAGCAGCCAAGATGGCCCCTACGGGGAGACCCAGTACTTC	CASSQDGPYGETQYF
TRBD2	TRBV6-6	.	TRBJ2-3	TGTGCCAGCAGTTACCGGGAGGCGAGGGGTACGCAGTATTTT	CASSYREARGTQYF
TRBD1	TRBV5-4	.	TRBJ1-4	TGTGCCAGCAGCCCGGGTGGGGAGACAGGGAATGAAAAACTGTTTTTT	CASSPGGETGNEKLFF